This TCR beta chain emerged from a study of T cell responses to AZD1222 COVID-19 vaccine. General study points: Possibly, clonal diversity was underestimated; donors were largely white British and included more females. None of the repertoires were sampled until the peak T cell response had passed.

The CDR3 is made up of 14 amino acids. CDR1 and CDR2 (germline): LGHDT, YNNKEL (reference sequence). V was cut by 0 bases and J by 6 bases, with 11 bases left in between. Second-dose intervals of approximately 4 or approximately 12 weeks were pooled. Data came from immunoSEQ multiplex PCR; TCRdb stores just in-frame clones and leaves some out. The sample consists of about 82,000 clones, roughly nine tenths of them appearing once. Notes on this clone: Its antigen remains unknown.

V and J are TRBV3-1 (or the pseudogene TRBV3-2) and TRBJ1-1; maybe TRBD1 (6 bases). Sequencing was performed on peripheral blood, taken 28 days after the second AZD1222 dose. The sequence was collected from an adult who received the AZD1222 COVID-19 vaccine. The CDR3 is CASSQDTGYSEAFF. The CDR3 region has the DNA TGTGCCAGCAGCCAAGATACAGGGTATTCTGAAGCTTTCTTT.